A single sample gave rise to the 2 T cell receptor beta chains below, sequenced in a study of shared clonotypes between healthy human individuals. Sequencing used immunoSEQ multiplex PCR; TCRdb keeps in-frame clones, though not all of them. This sample has about 690,000 clones, with less than 95% found just once. The sample consisted of memory CD8+ T cells from PBMCs. Documented subset: CD45RO+ cells pooled with CCR7-negative TemRA cells. These receptors were collected from a young man in good health. Some clones in this sample may be carry-over from other donors' samples.

The chain employs TRBV9 and TRBJ1-5; D is uncertain. Between the trimmed V and J ends, which lost 0 bases and 0 bases, there was a span of 13 bases. This CDR3 region has 17 residues. Per germline, CDR1 SGDLS and CDR2 YYNGEE. CDR3 amino acids: CASSVGHAGSSNQPQHF. CDR3 sequence (DNA): TGTGCCAGCAGCGTAGGCCATGCGGGGAGTAGCAATCAGCCCCAGCATTTT.

This clone was observed once. The V call is TRBV27, the J call TRBJ1-2; D not certain. Looked up from germline, CDR1 is MNHEY and CDR2 is SMNVEV (reference sequence). The CDR3 runs to 13 residues. V lost 3 bases, J lost 1 base, and 6 bases lay in between. The DNA for the CDR3 is TGTGCCAGCAGTTTCGGTCTTAACTATGGCTACACCTTC. Its protein product is CASSFGLNYGYTF.